This T cell receptor (beta chain) stems from a study of blood T cell repertoires in COVID-19. Turning to the study itself: The samples span acute and convalescent COVID-19 from the United States, Italy and Spain.

Assay used: immunoSEQ multiplex PCR; TCRdb lists only in-frame clones, some missing. The sample lists some 230,000 clones, approximately 92% occurring once. Individuals aged about 18 to 90 years were recruited from fewer than 25 US areas. CDR3 length: 14 amino acids. Germline CDR1 and CDR2: MNHNY and SVGAGI (reference sequence). After removal of 10 bases from V and 1 base from J, the junction contained 10 bases not matched to a gene. The sequenced sample was PBMCs or T cells enriched from blood (not recorded which). The receptor comes from a woman aged 18-29 years in a cohort exposed to, infected with or recovered from COVID-19 (not recorded which). This chain uses TRBV6-6 with TRBJ2-7, with 7 bases matching TRBD1. The CDR3 DNA sequence: TGTGCCAACAACACCGGGACAGAGTCCTACGAGCAGTACTTC. Its translation: CANNTGTESYEQYF.